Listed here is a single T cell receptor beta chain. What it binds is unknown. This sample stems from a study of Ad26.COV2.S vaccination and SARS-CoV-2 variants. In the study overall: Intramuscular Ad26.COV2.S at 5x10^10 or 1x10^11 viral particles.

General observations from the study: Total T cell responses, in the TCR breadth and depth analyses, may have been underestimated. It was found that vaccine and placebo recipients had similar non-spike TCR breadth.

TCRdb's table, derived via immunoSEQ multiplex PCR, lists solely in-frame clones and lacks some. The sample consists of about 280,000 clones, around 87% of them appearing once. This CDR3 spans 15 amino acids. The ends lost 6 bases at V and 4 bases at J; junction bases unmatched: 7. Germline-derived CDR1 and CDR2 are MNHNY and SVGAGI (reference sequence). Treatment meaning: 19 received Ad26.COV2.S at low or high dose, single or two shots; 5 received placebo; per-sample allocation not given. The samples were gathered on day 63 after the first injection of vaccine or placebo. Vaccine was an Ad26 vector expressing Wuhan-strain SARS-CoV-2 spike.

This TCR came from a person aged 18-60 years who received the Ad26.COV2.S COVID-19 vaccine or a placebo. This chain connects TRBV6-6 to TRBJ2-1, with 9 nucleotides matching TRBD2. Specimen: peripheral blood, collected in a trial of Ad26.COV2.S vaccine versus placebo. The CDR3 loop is CASSLLAGGYNEQFF. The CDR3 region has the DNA TGTGCCAGCAGCCTACTCGCGGGGGGGTACAATGAGCAGTTCTTC.